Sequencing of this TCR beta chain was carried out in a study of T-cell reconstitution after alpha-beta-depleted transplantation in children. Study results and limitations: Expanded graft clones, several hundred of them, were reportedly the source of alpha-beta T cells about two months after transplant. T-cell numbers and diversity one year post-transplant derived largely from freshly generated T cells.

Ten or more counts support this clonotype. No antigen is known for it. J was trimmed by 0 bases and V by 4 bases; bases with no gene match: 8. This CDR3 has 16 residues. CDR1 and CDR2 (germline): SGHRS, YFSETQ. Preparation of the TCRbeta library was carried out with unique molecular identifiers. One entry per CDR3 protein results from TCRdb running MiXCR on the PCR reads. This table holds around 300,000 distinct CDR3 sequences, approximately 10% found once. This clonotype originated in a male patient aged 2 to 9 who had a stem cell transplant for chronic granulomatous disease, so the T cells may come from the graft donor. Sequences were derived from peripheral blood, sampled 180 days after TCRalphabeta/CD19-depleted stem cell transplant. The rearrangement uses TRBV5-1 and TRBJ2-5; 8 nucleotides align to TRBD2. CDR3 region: CASSPRGSGDQETQYF. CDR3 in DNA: TGCGCCAGCAGCCCCCGCGGTAGCGGGGACCAAGAGACCCAGTACTTC.